The clone carrying this T cell receptor beta chain was detected ten times or more. TCRdb re-analysed the 5' RACE reads in MiXCR, keeping a single row per CDR3 protein. Seen here are 200,000 or so distinct CDR3 sequences, around a quarter observed once, and the top ten hold approximately 6.6%. The sample originates from a study of CD8 T cells in ankylosing spondylitis. This TCR was sampled from a male donor with ankylosing spondylitis or in good health (not recorded which). Material for sequencing was blood, either unsorted or a sorted T cell fraction (not recorded which).

The DNA of the CDR3 is TGCAGTGCTCCCCACTACGGGACTAGCGGCTACGAGCAGTACTTC. This translates into CSAPHYGTSGYEQYF. The V and J genes are TRBV20-1 and TRBJ2-7; 11 nucleotides match TRBD2. Germline CDR1 and CDR2: DFQATT and SNEGSKA (reference sequence). There are 15 residues in the CDR3. Trimming removed 5 bases from V and 3 bases from J; junction bases left unmatched: 9.